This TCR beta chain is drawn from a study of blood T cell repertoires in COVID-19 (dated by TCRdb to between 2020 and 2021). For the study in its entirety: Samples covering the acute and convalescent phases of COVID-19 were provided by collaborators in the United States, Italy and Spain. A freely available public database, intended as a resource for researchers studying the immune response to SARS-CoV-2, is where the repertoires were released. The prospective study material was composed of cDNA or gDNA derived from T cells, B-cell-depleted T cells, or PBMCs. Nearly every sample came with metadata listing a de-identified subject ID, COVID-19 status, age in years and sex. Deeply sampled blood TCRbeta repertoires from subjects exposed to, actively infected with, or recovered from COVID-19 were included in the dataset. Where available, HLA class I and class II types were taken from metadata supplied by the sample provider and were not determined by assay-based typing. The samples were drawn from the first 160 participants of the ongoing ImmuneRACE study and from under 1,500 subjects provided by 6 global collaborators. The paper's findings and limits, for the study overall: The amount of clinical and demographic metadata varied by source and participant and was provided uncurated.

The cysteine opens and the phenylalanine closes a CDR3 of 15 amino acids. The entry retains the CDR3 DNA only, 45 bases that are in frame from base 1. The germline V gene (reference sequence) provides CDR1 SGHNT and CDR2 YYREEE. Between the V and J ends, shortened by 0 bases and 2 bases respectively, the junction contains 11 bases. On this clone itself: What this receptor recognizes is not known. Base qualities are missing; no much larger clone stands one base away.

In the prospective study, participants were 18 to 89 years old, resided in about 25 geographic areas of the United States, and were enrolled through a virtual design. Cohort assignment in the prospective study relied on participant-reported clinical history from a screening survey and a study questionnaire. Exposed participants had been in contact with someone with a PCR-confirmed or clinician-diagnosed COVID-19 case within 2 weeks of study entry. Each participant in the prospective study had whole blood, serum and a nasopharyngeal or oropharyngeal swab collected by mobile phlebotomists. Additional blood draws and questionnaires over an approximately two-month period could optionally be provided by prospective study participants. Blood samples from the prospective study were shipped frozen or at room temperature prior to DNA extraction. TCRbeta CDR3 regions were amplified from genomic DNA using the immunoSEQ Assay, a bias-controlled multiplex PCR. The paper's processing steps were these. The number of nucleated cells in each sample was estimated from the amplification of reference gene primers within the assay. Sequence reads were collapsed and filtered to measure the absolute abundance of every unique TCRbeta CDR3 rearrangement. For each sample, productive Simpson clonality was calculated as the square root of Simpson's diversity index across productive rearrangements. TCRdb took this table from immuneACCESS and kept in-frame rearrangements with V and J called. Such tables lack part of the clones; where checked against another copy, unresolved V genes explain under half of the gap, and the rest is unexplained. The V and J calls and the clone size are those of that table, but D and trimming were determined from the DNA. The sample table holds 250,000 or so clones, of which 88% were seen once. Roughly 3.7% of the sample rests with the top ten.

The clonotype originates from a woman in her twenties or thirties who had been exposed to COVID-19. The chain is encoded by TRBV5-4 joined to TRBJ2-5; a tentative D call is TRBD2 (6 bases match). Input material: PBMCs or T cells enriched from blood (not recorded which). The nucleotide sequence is TGTGCCAGCAGCTTGGGGGCGGGAACACAAGAGACCCAGTACTTC. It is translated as CASSLGAGTQETQYF.